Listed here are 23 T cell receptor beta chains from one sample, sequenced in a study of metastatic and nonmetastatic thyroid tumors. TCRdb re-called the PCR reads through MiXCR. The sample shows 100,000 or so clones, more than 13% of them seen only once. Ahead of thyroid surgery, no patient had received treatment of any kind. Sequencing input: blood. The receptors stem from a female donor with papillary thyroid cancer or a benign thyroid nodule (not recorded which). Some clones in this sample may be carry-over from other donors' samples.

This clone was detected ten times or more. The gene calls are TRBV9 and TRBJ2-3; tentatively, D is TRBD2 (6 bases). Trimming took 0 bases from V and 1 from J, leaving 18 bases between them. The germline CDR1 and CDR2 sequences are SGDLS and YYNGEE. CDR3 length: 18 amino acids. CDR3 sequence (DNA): TGTGCCAGCAGCGTAGACGGGTTGATGGCTAGCGGCACAGATACGCAGTATTTT. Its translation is CASSVDGLMASGTDTQYF.

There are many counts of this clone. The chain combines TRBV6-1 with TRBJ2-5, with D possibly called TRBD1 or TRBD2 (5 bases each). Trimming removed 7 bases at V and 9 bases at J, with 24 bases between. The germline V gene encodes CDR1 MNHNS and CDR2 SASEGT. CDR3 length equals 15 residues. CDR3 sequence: CASTNPGTAQLAQYF. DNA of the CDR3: TGTGCCAGCACTAATCCCGGGACGGCCCAGTTGGCCCAGTACTTC.

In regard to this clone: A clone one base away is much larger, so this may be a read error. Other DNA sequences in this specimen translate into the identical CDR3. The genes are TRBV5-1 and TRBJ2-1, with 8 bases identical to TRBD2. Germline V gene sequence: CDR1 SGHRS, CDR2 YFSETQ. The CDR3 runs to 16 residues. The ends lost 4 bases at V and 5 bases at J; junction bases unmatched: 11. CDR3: CASSGGSSRGDNEQFF. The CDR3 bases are TGCGCCAGCAGCGGGGGTTCCTCGCGGGGGGACAATGAGCAGTTCTTC.

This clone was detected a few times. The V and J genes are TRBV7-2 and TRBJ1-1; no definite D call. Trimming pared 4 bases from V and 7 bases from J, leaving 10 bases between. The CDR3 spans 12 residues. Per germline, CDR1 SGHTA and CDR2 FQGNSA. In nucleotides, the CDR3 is TGTGCCAGCAGCTACGGAGAGGTTGAAGCTTTCTTT. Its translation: CASSYGEVEAFF.

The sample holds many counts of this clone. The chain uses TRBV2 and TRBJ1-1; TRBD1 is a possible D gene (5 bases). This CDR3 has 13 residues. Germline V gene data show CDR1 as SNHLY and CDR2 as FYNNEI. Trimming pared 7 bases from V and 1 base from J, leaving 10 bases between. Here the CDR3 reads CASKIDRNTEAFF. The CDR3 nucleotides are TGTGCCAGCAAGATCGACAGGAACACTGAAGCTTTCTTT.

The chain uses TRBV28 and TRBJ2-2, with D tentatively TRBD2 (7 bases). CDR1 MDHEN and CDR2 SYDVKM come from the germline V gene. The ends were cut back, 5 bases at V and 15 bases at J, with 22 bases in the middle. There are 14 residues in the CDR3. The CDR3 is CASSRPRTERDLFF. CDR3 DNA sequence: TGTGCCAGCAGTCGACCGCGGACAGAGCGGGACTTGTTTTTT.

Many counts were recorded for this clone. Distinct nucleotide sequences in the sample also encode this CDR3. The CDR3 sequence: CASSPSETPADTQYF. CDR3 in DNA: TGTGCCAGCTCACCATCGGAAACCCCAGCAGATACGCAGTATTTT. The chain recombines TRBV18 with TRBJ2-3; D gene ambiguous. Germline CDR1 KGHSH, CDR2 LQKENI. V dropped 2 bases and J dropped 4 bases, with 13 bases sitting between them. The CDR3 sequence is 15 residues long.

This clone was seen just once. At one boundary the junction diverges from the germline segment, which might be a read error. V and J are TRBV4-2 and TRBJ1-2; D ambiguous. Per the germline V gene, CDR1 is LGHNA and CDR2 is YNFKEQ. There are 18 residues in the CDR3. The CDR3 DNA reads TGTGCCAGCAGCCAAGAGGCTAAAGGTGCACAGACGATCTATGTCTACACCTTC. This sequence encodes CASSQEAKGAQTIYVYTF.

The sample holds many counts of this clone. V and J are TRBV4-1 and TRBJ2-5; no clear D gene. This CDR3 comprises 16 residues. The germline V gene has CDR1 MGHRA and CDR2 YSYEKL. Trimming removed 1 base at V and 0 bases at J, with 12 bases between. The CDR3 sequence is CASSQATTLYQETQYF. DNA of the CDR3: TGCGCCAGCAGCCAAGCGACAACTCTGTACCAAGAGACCCAGTACTTC.

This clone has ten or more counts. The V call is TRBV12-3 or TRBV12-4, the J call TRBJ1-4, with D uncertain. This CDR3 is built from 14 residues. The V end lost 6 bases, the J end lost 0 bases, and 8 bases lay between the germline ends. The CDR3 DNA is TGTGCCAGCAGCTTGCAGGCAACTAATGAAAAACTGTTTTTT. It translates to CASSLQATNEKLFF.

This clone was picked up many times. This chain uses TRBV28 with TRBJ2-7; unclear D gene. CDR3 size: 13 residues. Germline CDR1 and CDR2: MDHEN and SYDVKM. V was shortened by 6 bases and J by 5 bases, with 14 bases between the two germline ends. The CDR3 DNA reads TGTGCCAGCAGCCGATTACAGTTTGACGAGCAGTACTTC. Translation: CASSRLQFDEQYF.

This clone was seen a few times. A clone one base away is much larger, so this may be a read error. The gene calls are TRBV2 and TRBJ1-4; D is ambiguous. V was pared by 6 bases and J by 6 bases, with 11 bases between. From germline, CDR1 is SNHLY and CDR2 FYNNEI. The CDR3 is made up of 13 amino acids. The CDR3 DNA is TGTGCCAGCAGCCCCGTGTCCCATGAAAAACTGTTTTTT. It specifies CASSPVSHEKLFF.

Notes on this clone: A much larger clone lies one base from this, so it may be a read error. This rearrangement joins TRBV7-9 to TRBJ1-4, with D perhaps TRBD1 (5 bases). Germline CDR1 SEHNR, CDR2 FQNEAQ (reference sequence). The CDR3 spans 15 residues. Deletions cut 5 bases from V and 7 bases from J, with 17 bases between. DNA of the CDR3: TGTGCCAGCAGCGTCACCGTGACAGTAGGTGAAAAACTGTTTTTT. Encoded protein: CASSVTVTVGEKLFF.

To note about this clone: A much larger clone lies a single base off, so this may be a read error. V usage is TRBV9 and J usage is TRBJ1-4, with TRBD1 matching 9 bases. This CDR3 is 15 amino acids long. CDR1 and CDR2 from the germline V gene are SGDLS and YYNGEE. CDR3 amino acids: CTSSVGGQGSEKLFF. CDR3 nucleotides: TGTACCAGCAGCGTAGGGGGACAGGGAAGTGAAAAACTGTTTTTT.

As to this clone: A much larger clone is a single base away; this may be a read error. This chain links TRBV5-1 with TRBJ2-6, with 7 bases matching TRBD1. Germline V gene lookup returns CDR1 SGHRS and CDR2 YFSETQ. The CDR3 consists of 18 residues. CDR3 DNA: TGCGCCAGCAGCACAATGTTCCGACAGGGCTCTGAGGCCAACGTCCTGACTTTC. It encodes CASSTMFRQGSEANVLTF.

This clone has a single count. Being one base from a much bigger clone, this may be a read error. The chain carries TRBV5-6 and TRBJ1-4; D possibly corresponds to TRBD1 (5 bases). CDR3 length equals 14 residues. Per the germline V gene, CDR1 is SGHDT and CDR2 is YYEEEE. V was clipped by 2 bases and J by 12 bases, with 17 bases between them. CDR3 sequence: CASSFVGSGLELFF. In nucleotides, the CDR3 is TGTGCCAGCAGCTTTGTGGGGTCAGGGCTTGAACTGTTTTTT. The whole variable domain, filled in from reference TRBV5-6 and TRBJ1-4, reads DAGVTQSPTHLIKTRGQQVTLRCSPKSGHDTVSWYQQALGQGPQFIFQYYEEEERQRGNFPDRFSGHQFPNYSSELNVNALLLGDSALYLCASSFVGSGLELFFGSGTQLSVL.

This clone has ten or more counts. The DNA for the CDR3 is TGCGCCAGCAGCTTCAATGTCGACAGGGTGGATTCACCCCTCCACTTT. Translation gives CASSFNVDRVDSPLHF. The J gene is TRBJ1-6, the V gene TRBV5-1; TRBD1 aligns across 7 bases. With 2 bases clipped from V and 8 bases from J, the junction kept 10 bases outside the gene matches. This CDR3 comprises 16 residues. The germline V gene has CDR1 SGHRS and CDR2 YFSETQ.

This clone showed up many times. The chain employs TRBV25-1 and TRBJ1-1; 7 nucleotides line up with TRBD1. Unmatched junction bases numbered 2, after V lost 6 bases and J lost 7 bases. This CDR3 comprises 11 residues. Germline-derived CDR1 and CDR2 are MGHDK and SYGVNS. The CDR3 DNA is TGTGCCAGCAGACAGGGGCGTGAAGCTTTCTTT. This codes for CASRQGREAFF.

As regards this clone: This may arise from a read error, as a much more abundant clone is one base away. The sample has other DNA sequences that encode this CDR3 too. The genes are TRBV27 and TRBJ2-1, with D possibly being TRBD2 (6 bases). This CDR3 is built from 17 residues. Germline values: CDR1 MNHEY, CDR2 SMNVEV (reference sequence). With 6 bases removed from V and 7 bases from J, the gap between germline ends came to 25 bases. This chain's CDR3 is CASSPRGTSQTGNEQFF. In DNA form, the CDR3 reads TGTGCCAGCAGCCCAAGGGGTACTAGCCAAACCGGGAATGAGCAGTTCTTC.

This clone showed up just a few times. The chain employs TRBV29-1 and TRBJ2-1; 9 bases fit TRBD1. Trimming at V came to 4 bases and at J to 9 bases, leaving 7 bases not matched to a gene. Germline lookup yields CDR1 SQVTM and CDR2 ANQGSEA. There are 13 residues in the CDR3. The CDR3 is CSVVSGTGFEQFF. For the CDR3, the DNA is TGCAGCGTTGTTTCCGGGACAGGGTTTGAGCAGTTCTTC.

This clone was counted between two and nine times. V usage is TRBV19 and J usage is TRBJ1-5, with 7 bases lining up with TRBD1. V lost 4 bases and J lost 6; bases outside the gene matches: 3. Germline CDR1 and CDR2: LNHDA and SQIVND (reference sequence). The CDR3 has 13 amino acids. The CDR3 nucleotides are TGTGCCAGTAGTAAAGGGGGCGGTCAGCCCCAGCATTTT. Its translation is CASSKGGGQPQHF.

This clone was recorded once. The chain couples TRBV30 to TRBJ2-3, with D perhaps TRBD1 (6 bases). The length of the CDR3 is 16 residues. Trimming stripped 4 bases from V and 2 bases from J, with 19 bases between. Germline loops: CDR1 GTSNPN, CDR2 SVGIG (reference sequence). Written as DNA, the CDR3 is TGTGCCTGGACTTGGGGGCGCCAGACAGTCACAGATACGCAGTATTTT. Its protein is CAWTWGRQTVTDTQYF. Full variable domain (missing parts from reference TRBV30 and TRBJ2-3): SQTIHQWPATLVQPVGSPLSLECTVEGTSNPNLYWYRQAAGRGLQLLFYSVGIGQISSEVPQNLSASRPQDRQFILSSKKLLLSDSGFYLCAWTWGRQTVTDTQYFGPGTRLTVL.

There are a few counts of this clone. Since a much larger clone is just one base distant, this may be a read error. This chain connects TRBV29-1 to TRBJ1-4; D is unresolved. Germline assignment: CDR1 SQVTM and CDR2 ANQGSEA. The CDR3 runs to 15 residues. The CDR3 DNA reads TGCATCGTTGTCTCAGCTGTTGCAACTAATGAAAAACTGTTTTTT. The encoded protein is CIVVSAVATNEKLFF.